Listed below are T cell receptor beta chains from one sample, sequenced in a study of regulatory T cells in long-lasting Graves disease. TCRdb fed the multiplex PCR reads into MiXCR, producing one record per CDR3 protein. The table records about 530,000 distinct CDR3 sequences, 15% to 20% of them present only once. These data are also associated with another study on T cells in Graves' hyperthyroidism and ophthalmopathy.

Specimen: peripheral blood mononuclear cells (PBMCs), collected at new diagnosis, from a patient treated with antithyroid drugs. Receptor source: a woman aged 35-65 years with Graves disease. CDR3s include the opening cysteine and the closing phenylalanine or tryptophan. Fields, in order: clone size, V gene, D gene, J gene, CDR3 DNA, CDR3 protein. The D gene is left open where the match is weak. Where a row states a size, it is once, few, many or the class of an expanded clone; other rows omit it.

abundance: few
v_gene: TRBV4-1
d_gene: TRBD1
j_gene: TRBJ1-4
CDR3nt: TGCGCCAGCAGCCAAGCCTTGACAGGGGGCAGCTATCCGAATGAAAAACTGTTTTTT
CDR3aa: CASSQALTGGSYPNEKLFF

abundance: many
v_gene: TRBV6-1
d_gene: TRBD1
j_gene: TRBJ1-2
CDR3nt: TGTGCCAGCAGTGAAGCAGGGACAGTTAGTGGCTACACCTTC
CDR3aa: CASSEAGTVSGYTF

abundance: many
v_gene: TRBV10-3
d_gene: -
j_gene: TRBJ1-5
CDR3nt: TGTGCCATCAGTGCGCAGGGTGATTATCAGCCCCAGCATTTT
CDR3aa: CAISAQGDYQPQHF

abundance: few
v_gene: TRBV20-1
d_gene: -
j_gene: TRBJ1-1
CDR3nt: TGCAGTGCCGCCCGGGGGTATGACACTGAAGCTTTCTTT
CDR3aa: CSAARGYDTEAFF

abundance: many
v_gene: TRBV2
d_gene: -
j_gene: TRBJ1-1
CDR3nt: TGTGCCAGCAGGAAAGACAATAGTGCTTTCTTT
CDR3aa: CASRKDNSAFF

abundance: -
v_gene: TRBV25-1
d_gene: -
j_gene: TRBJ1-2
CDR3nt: TGTGCCAGCAGTGACCCCTCTTGGGGCTACACCTTC
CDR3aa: CASSDPSWGYTF

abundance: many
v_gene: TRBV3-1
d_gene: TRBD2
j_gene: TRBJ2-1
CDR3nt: TGTGCCAGCAGAAGGACTAGCGGGGGTCTGTTCTTC
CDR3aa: CASRRTSGGLFF

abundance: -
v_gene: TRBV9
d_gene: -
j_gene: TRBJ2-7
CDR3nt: TGTGCCAGCAGCGTAGGCCAGACGGCATCCTACGAGCAGTACTTC
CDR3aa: CASSVGQTASYEQYF

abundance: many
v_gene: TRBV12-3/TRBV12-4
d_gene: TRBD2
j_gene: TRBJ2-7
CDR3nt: TGTGCCAGCAGCTCCCGAGGGACTAGCGAGTCCTACGAGCAGTACTTC
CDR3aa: CASSSRGTSESYEQYF

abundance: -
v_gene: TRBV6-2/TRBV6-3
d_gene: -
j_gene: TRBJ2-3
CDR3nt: TGTGCCAGCAGAGAGGGCCACCGCACAGATACGCAGTATTTT
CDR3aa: CASREGHRTDTQYF

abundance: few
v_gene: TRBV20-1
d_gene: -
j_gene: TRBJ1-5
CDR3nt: TGCAGTGCTAGTCCCAGGGAGTATCAGCCCCAGCATTTT
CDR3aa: CSASPREYQPQHF

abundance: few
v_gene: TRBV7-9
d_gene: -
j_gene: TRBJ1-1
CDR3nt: TGTGCCAGCAGCTCCTTGCCCCGGGGTGAAGCTTTCTTT
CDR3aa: CASSSLPRGEAFF

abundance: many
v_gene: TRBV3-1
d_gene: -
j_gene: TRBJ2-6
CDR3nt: TGTGCCAGCAGCCATAGGTCTGGGGCCAACGTCCTGACTTTC
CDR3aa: CASSHRSGANVLTF

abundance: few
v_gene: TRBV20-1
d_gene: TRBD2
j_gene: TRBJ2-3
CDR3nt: TGCAGCGCCCCGGTTCGGGGGGGCACAGATACGCAGTATTTT
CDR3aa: CSAPVRGGTDTQYF

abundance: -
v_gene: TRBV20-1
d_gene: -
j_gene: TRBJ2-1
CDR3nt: TGCAGTGCTAGAGAGTTCCGAAGGCTCCTCTACAATGAGCAGTTCTTC
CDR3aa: CSAREFRRLLYNEQFF

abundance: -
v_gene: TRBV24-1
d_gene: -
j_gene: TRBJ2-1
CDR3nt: TGTGCCACCAGTGATTTAGTTCATGAGCAGTTCTTC
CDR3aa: CATSDLVHEQFF

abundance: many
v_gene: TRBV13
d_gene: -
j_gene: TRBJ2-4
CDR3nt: TGTGCCAGCACCTCTAAGTCCCTAGCCAAAAACATTCAGTACTTC
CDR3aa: CASTSKSLAKNIQYF

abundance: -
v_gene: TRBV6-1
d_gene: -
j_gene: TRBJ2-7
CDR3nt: TGTGCCAGCACCATAAGTGGCAGGGCCGAGCAGTACTTC
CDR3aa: CASTISGRAEQYF

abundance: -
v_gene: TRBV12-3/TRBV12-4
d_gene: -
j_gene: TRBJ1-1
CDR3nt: TGTGCCAGCAGGTCGGGACGGTACACTGAAGCTTTCTTT
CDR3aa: CASRSGRYTEAFF

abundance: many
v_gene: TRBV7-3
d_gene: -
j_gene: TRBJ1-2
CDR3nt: TGTGCCAGCAGCTTAGGTCGGGACCCGGACTATGGCTACACCTTC
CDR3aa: CASSLGRDPDYGYTF

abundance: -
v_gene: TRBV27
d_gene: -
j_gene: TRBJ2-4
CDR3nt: TGTGCCAGCAGGGGATTAAGGGGCAAAAACATTCAGTACTTC
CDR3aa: CASRGLRGKNIQYF

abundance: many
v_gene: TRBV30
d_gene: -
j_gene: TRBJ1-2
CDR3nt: TGTTCGCCGGGACGGGAGGGGTATGGCTACACCTTC
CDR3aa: CSPGREGYGYTF

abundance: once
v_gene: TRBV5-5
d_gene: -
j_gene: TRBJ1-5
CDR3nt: TGTGCCAGCAGCCCGGACGGGGGCAATCAGCCCCAGCATTTT
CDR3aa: CASSPDGGNQPQHF

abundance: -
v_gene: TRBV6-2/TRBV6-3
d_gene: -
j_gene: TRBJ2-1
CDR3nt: TGTGCCAGCAGAGTTGGGGGGACCTCTGGCAATGAGCAGTTCTTC
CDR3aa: CASRVGGTSGNEQFF

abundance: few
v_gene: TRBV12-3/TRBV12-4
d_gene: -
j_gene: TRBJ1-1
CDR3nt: TGTGCCAGCAGCCCCCCCGGGACCTCATGGGGAGCTTTCTTT
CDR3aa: CASSPPGTSWGAFF

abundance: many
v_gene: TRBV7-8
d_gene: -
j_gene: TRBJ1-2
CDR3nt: TGTGCCAGCAGCTTAATCGGGGGCGTTTCCTATGGCTACACCTTC
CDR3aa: CASSLIGGVSYGYTF

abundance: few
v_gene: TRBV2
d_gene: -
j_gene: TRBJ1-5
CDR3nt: TGTGCCAGCAGTGGGGGGTTAGAGCCCCAGCATTTT
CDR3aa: CASSGGLEPQHF

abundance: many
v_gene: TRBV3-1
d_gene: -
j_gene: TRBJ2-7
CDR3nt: TGTGCCAGCAGGAAAAACTACGAGCAGTACTTC
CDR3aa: CASRKNYEQYF

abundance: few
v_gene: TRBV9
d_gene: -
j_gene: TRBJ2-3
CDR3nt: TGTGCCAGCAGCGTCTCCGAGGGCACAGATACGCAGTATTTT
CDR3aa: CASSVSEGTDTQYF

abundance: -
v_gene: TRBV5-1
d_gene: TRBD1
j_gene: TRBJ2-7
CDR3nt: TGCGTCAGCACCCTGGGACAGTTAGGCTCCTACGAGCAGTACTTC
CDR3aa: CVSTLGQLGSYEQYF

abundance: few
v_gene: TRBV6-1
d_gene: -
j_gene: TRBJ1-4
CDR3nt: -
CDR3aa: CASSTSSLGVANEKLFF

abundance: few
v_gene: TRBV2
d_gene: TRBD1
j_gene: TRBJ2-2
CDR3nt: TGTGCCAGCCGACAGGGGGCTTTGACCGGGGAGCTGTTTTTT
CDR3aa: CASRQGALTGELFF

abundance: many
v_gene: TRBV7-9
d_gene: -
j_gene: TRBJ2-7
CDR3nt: TGTGCCAGCAGCTTAGGGACAGCAATGAACGAGCAGTACTTC
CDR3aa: CASSLGTAMNEQYF

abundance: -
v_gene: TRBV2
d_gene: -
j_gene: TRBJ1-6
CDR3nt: TGTGCCATACGCGTGAGCTCCTATAATTCACCCCTCCACTTT
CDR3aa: CAIRVSSYNSPLHF

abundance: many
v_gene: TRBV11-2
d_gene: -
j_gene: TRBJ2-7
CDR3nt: TGTGCCAGCAGCTCGGAACAGGGTTTGGGTTACGAGCAGTACTTC
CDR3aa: CASSSEQGLGYEQYF

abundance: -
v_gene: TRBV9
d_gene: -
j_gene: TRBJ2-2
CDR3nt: TGTGCCAGCAGCGGCCTAAGGGGGGGATCCCTGAACACCGGGGAGCTGTTTTTT
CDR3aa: CASSGLRGGSLNTGELFF

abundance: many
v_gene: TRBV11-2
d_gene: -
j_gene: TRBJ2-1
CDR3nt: TGTGCCAGCAGCTTAGCGAAAAATGAGCAGTTCTTC
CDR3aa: CASSLAKNEQFF

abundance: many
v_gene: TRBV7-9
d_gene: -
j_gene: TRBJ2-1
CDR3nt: TGTGCCAGCAGCCTGTCGGACAAGCAGTTCTTC
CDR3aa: CASSLSDKQFF

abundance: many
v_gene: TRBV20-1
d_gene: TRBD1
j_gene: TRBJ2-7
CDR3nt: TGCAGTGCCGGGCGACAGGGAGCCTACGAGCAGTACTTC
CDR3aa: CSAGRQGAYEQYF

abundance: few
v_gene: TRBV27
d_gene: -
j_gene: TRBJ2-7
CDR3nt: TGTGCCAGCAGTTTAGAGGGGATTGGGTACGAGCAGTACTTC
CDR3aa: CASSLEGIGYEQYF

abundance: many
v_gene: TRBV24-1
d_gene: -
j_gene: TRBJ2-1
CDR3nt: TGTGCCACCAGTGACCGGACCGGATCGTACAATGAGCAGTTCTTC
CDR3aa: CATSDRTGSYNEQFF

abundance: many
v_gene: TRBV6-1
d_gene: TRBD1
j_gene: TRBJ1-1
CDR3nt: TGTGCCAGCAGTCGCGGGGAACAGGGGGCCGACACTGAAGCTTTCTTT
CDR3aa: CASSRGEQGADTEAFF

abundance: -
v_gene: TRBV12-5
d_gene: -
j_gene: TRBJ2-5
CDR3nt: TGTGCTAGTGGTTTGTGGACCGCCCTGGGAGGGACCCAGTACTTC
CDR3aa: CASGLWTALGGTQYF

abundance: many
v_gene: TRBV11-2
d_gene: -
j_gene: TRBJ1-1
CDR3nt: TGTGCCAGCAGCTTAGTAAGGGAGACTGAAGCTTTCTTT
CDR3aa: CASSLVRETEAFF

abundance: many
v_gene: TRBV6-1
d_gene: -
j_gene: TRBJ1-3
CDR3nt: TGTGCCAGCAGCCCCAGGGAGAGCTCTGGAAACACCATATATTTT
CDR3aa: CASSPRESSGNTIYF

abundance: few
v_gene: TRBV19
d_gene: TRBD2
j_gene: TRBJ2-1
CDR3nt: TGTGCCAGTAAGACTAGCGGGACCTACAATGAGCAGTTCTTC
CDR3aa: CASKTSGTYNEQFF

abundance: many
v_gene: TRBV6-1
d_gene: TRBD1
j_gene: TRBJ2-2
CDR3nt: TGTGCCAGCAGTGCCGGACAGGGTAACACCGGGGAGCTGTTTTTT
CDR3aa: CASSAGQGNTGELFF

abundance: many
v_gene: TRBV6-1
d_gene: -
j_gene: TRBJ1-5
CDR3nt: TGTGCCAGCAGTGGGGGACGGCTTATGAATCAGCCCCAGCATTTT
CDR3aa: CASSGGRLMNQPQHF

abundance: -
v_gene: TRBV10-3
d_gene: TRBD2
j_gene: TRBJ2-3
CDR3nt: TGTGCCATCAGAGGGACTAGCGGGGGGGCAAGCACAGATACGCAGTATTTT
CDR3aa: CAIRGTSGGASTDTQYF

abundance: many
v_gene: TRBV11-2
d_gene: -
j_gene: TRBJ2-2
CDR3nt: TGTGCCAGCAGCTTAGCACCGGGAAAAAACACCGGGGAGCTGTTTTTT
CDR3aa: CASSLAPGKNTGELFF

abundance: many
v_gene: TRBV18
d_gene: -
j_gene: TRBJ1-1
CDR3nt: TGTGCCAGCTCACGAGCCCCCTCTTTGAACACTGAAGCTTTCTTT
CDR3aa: CASSRAPSLNTEAFF

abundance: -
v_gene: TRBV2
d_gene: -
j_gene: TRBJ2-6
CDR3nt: TGTGCCAGCAGTAGGGGCGCCTCTGGGGCCAACGTCCTGACTTTC
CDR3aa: CASSRGASGANVLTF

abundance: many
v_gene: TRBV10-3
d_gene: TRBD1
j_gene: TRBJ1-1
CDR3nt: TGTGCCATCAAAGGGACAGACCACACTGAAGCTTTCTTT
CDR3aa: CAIKGTDHTEAFF

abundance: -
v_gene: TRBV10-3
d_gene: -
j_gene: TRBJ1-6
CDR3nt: TGTGCCATCAACCAGGGCTATAATTCACCCCTCCACTTT
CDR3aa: CAINQGYNSPLHF

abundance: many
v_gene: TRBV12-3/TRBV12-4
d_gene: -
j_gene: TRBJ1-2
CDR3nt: TGTGCCAGCAGTTTCAGTTATGGCTACACCTTC
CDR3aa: CASSFSYGYTF

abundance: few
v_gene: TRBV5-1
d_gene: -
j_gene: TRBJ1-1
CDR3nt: TGCGCCAGCAACCGCTTAGGGCCGAACACTGAAGCTTTCTTT
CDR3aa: CASNRLGPNTEAFF

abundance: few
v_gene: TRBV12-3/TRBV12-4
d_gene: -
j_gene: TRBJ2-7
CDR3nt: TGTGCCAGCACCCCAGGGGGGGCCACCTACGAGCAGTACTTC
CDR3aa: CASTPGGATYEQYF

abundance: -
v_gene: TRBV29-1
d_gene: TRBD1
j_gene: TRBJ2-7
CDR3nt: TGCAGCGTTGAAGATAAAGACAGGGGCTCCTACGAGCAGTACTTC
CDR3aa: CSVEDKDRGSYEQYF

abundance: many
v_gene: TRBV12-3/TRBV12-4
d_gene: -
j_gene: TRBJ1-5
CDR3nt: TGTGCCAGCCGTGGTCTCAATAGCAATCAGCCCCAGCATTTT
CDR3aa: CASRGLNSNQPQHF

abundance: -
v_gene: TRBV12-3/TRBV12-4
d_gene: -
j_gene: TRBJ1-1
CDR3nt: TGTGCCAGCAGCCAATCCCCGGGGGTTTTCAACTATGAAGCTTTCTTT
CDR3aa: CASSQSPGVFNYEAFF